This T cell receptor (beta chain) was identified during a study of control samples from healthy donors and cancer patients. Using immunoSEQ multiplex PCR, the repertoire was profiled, and TCRdb retains in-frame clones only, with some absent. This sample yields under 150,000 clones, of which over 85% are seen a single time; less than 4.5% belongs to the top ten. V lost 8 bases, J lost 5 bases, and 15 bases lay in between. CDR1 MRHNA and CDR2 SNTAGT come from the germline V gene. CDR3 length: 13 residues. The chain links TRBV6-4 to TRBJ2-5; the D is unclear. The clonotype was recovered from a young man in good health. The sequenced material came from blood. The CDR3 sequence: CASALQTGETQYF. CDR3 nucleotide sequence: TGTGCCAGCGCATTACAGACTGGGGAGACCCAGTACTTC.